Listed below are T cell receptor beta chains from one sample, sequenced in a study of cytomegalovirus exposure and HLA in healthy donors. Method: immunoSEQ multiplex PCR; TCRdb's copy keeps in-frame clones and lacks some. This table has over 100,000 clones, around 70% appearing once. The sample consisted of PBMCs. The receptors were sampled from a man aged 30 to 45 in good health and CMV-seropositive. Each CDR3 is given without its conserved first and last residue.

j_call,v_call,cdr3_aa
TRBJ2-2,TRBV5-1,ASSSRPVGLAGGLNTGELF
TRBJ1-1,TRBV6-1,ASSPSWGREAF
TRBJ2-5,TRBV5-1,ASSLASRVRGQETQY
TRBJ1-2,TRBV30,AKGHRGGDGYT
TRBJ1-1,TRBV9,ASSVEAGARTEAF
TRBJ1-1,TRBV5-4,ASGPGGKEGNTEAF
TRBJ1-2,TRBV11-2,ASNPQLANYGYT
TRBJ1-1,TRBV5-1,ASSWRGRDDTEAF
TRBJ2-1,TRBV4-3,ASSQSWLGGGEQF
TRBJ2-4,TRBV9,ASSVVAGDGNIQY
TRBJ2-4,TRBV13,ASSLAGGGRIQY
TRBJ1-3,TRBV10-3,AISELTPGQGPTGNTIY
TRBJ2-3,TRBV30,AWSSFQDLSTDTQY
TRBJ1-1,TRBV7-3,ASSLTAGYRGLTTEAF
TRBJ1-5,TRBV27,ASSFPGSNQPQH
TRBJ2-3,TRBV5-1,ASSLWREGTDTQY
TRBJ1-3,TRBV11-2,ASSLEVAFSGNTIY
TRBJ1-3,TRBV29-1,SVSPTGGNTIY
TRBJ2-1,TRBV5-1,ASSLEQRASSYNEQF
TRBJ1-3,TRBV6-1,ASSEQTGSSGNTIY
TRBJ2-2,TRBV2,ASSEGPRQGGTGELF
TRBJ1-5,TRBV12-5,ASGPGLGLGNQPQH
TRBJ1-2,TRBV5-6,ASNLAARGYT
TRBJ1-1,TRBV28,ASSLRSPGVVEAF
TRBJ1-5,TRBV30,AWGQGREQPQH
TRBJ1-5,TRBV9,ASSVGDSQSQH
TRBJ1-2,TRBV2,ASNPWPPGNQGYGYT
TRBJ2-5,TRBV15,ATSRDLIGEETQY
TRBJ1-4,TRBV4-1,ASSLLPHPGQGLANEKLF
TRBJ2-5,TRBV14,ASSQDEGGAETQY
TRBJ2-1,TRBV7-9,ASSLARGDLYNEQF
TRBJ1-1,TRBV7-9,ASREGGSAF
TRBJ1-1,TRBV6-5,ASSLTYRTNTEAF
TRBJ1-4,TRBV11-2,ASSPPSTNEKLF
TRBJ2-3,TRBV5-1,ASSFTGTDTQY
TRBJ1-2,TRBV11-2,ASSLDRLTGVSYGYT
TRBJ2-3,TRBV6-1,ASSEHQPGTNTDTQY
TRBJ1-2,TRBV19,ASSMVLDGQGQTIGYT
TRBJ1-3,TRBV28,ASMMGRAHSGNTIY
TRBJ1-5,TRBV5-5,ASSSQALRSNQPQH